The clone carrying this TCR beta chain was seen repeatedly, ten times or more. The sample originates from a study of T cells in Graves' hyperthyroidism and ophthalmopathy. From RNA transcripts, TCR beta CDR3 regions were amplified. A set of HTBI primers served as the primers for a first-round RT-PCR of the TCR CDR3. TCRdb reanalysed the multiplex PCR reads using MiXCR and keeps one entry per CDR3 protein. The data hold some 600,000 distinct CDR3 sequences, with approximately 15% observed a single time. Uncontrolled infection, other autoimmune disease, pregnancy and lactation each barred patients from inclusion. Germline V CDR1 and CDR2: SGHTA, FQGNSA. V lost 0 bases and J 4 bases, leaving 9 bases between the germline ends. The CDR3 is 14 amino acids.

The source material was blood. The clonotype was recovered from a woman in her twenties or thirties with Graves' hyperthyroidism that later progressed to Graves' ophthalmopathy. This rearrangement joins TRBV7-2 to TRBJ1-2, with D possibly being TRBD1 (5 bases). The CDR3 spells CASSLALGTYGYTF. As DNA, the CDR3 is TGTGCCAGCAGCTTAGCGTTGGGGACCTATGGCTACACCTTC.